There are a few counts of the clone carrying this T cell receptor beta chain. Its antigen is unknown. Libraries for TCRalpha and TCRbeta carried sample barcodes and unique molecular identifiers via 5'RACE. TCRdb ran MiXCR on the 5' RACE reads and lists one entry per CDR3 protein. The sample yields 350,000 or so distinct CDR3 sequences, 13% seen once. Germline assignment: CDR1 MNHEY and CDR2 SVGAGI. CDR3 length equals 13 residues. V trimming: 4 bases; J trimming: 5 bases; junction bases outside the gene matches: 4. This record comes from a study of T-cell memory formation after mild COVID-19. Study summary: For the most part, TCR clusters were specific to one donor. Overall study results and limits: Shrinking CD4+ clones resided mostly in CM and EM, and CD8+ ones in EMRA.

The chain combines TRBV6-5 with TRBJ2-7, with 8 bases identical to TRBD1. The source material was PBMCs or a T cell subset sorted from them (not recorded which). The clonotype originates from a man aged 18 to 30 who had mild COVID-19 (a few samples of this study predate the infection). Cell type and time point are not known. CDR3 protein: CASSSTGVHEQYF. Here the CDR3 DNA reads TGTGCCAGCAGTTCGACAGGGGTCCACGAGCAGTACTTC.